This TCR beta chain was observed in a study of shared T cell receptors in the human thymus. The repertoire was sequenced with immunoSEQ multiplex PCR; TCRdb's copy has only in-frame clones and lacks some. The sample holds over 65,000 clones, around 96% seen once. Germline V gives CDR1 SGHRS, CDR2 YFSETQ. V lost 5 bases, J lost 3 bases, and 23 bases lay in between. The CDR3 runs 17 residues. The chain carries TRBV5-1 and TRBJ2-5; TRBD1 might be the D (5 bases). Sequenced input: thymocytes. This receptor was identified in a human donor. The CDR3 DNA sequence: TGCGCCAGCAGTCATCGTCGGTACGCCCAAGGGGAAGAGACCCAGTACTTC. It encodes CASSHRRYAQGEETQYF.